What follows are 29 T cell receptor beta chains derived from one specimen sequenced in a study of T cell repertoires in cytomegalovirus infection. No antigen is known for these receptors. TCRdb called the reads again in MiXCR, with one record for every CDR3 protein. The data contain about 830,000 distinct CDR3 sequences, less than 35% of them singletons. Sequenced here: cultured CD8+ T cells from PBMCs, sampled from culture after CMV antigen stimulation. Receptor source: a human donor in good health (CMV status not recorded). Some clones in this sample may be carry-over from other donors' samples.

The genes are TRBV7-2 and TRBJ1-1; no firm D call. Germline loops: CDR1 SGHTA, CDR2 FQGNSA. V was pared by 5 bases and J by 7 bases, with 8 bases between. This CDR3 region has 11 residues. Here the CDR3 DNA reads TGTGCCAGCAGCGCCAGGTTTGAAGCTTTCTTT. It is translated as CASSARFEAFF.

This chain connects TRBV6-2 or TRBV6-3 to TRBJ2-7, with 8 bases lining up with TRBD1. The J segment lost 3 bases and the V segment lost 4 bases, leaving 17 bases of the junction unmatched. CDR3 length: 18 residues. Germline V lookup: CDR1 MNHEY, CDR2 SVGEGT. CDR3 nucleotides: TGTGCCAGCAGTTTCTGGAGACAGGGGCACTTTTTGGACTACGAGCAGTACTTC. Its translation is CASSFWRQGHFLDYEQYF.

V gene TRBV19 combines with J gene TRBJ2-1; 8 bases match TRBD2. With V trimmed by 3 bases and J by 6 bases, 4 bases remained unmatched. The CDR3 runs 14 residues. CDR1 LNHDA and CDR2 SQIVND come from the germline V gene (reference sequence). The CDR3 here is CASSMGRGGNEQFF. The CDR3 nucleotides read TGTGCCAGTAGTATGGGTCGGGGGGGCAATGAGCAGTTCTTC.

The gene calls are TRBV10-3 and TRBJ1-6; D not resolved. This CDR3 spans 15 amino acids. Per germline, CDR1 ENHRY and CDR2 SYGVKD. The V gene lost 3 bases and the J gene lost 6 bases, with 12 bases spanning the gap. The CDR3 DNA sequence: TGTGCCATCAGTGATAGTCAGGCCCTTAATTCACCCCTCCACTTT. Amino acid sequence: CAISDSQALNSPLHF.

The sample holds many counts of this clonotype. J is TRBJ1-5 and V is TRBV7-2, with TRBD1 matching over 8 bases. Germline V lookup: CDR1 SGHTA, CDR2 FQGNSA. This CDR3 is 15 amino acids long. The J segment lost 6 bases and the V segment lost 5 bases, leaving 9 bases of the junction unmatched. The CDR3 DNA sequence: TGTGCCAGCAGCCCTCAGGGGGCGCGGGGTCAGCCCCAGCATTTT. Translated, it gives CASSPQGARGQPQHF.

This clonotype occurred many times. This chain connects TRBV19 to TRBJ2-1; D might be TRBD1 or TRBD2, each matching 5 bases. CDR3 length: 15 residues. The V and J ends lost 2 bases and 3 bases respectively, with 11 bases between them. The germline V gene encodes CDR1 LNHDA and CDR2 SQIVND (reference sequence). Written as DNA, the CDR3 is TGTGCCAGTAGTATATACGGGGACGACTACAATGAGCAGTTCTTC. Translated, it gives CASSIYGDDYNEQFF.

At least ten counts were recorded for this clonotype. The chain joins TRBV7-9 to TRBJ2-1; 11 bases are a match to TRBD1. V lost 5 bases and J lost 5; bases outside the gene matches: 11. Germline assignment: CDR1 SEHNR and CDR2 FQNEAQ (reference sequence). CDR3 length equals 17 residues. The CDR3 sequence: CASSLVRTGGLDNEQFF. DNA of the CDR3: TGTGCCAGCAGCCTCGTGCGGACAGGGGGCCTGGACAATGAGCAGTTCTTC.

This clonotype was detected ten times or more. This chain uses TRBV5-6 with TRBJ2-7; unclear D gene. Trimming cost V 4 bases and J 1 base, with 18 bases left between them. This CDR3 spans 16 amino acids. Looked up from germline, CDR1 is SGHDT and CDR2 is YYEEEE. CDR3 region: CASSHRTSGRSYEQYV. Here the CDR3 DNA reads TGTGCCAGCAGCCACCGGACGTCTGGGCGGTCCTACGAGCAGTACGTC.

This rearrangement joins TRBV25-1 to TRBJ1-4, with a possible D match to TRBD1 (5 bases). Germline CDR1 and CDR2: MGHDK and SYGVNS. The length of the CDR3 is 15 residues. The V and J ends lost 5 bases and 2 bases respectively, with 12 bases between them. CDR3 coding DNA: TGTGCCAGCAGTACGCCCGGGACCACTAATGAAAAACTGTTTTTT. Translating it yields CASSTPGTTNEKLFF.

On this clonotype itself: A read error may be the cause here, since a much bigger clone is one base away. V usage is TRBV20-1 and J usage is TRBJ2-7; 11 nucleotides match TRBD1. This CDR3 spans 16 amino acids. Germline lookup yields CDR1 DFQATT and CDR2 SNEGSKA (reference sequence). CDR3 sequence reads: CSARAAGTGGVYEQHF. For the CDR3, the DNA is TGCAGTGCTAGAGCTGCCGGGACAGGGGGGGTCTACGAGCAGCACTTC.

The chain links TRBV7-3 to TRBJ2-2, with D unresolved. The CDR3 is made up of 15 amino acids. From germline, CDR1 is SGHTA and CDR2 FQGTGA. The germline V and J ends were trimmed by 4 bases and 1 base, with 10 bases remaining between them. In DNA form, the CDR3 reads TGTGCCAGCAGCTCCCGAGGCCTGAACACCGGGGAGCTGTTTTTT. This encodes CASSSRGLNTGELFF. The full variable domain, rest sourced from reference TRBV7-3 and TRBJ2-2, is GAGVSQTPSNKVTEKGKYVELRCDPISGHTALYWYRQSLGQGPEFLIYFQGTGAADDSGLPNDRFFAVRPEGSVSTLKIQRTERGDSAVYLCASSSRGLNTGELFFGEGSRLTVL.

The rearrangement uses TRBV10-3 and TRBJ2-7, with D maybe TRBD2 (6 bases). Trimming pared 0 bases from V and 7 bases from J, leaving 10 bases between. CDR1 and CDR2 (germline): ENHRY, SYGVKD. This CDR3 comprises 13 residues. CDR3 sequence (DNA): TGTGCCATCAGTGAGTCGGAAGGAGGGGAGCAGTACGTC. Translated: CAISESEGGEQYV.

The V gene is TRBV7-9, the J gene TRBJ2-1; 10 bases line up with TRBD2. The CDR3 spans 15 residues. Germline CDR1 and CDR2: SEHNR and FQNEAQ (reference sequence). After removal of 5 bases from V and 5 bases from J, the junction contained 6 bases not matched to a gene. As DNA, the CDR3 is TGTGCCAGCAGCCAAAGCGGGGGGGCCGACAATGAGCAGTTCTTC. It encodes CASSQSGGADNEQFF.

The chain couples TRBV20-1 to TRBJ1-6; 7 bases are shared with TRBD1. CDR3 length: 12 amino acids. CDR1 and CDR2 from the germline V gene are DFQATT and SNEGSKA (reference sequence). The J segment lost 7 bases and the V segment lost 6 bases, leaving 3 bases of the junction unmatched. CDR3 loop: CSARDRNSPLHF. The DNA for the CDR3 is TGCAGTGCACGGGACAGAAATTCACCCCTCCACTTT.

The CDR3 DNA reads as TGTGCCAGCAGCGCGGGACCTCTCCGAATGGCCTACCGGGAAAAACTGTTTTTT. Translated: CASSAGPLRMAYREKLFF. V gene TRBV7-9 combines with J gene TRBJ1-4; D perhaps matches TRBD1 (5 bases). The ends were cut back, 5 bases at V and 8 bases at J, with 27 bases in the middle. There are 18 residues in the CDR3. The V gene's germline CDR1 is SEHNR and CDR2 FQNEAQ (reference sequence). The full variable domain, in which reference TRBV7-9 and TRBJ1-4 provide the parts outside the CDR3, is DTGVSQNPRHKITKRGQNVTFRCDPISEHNRLYWYRQTLGQGPEFLTYFQNEAQLEKSRLLSDRFSAERPKGSFSTLEIQRTEQGDSAMYLCASSAGPLRMAYREKLFFGSGTQLSVL.

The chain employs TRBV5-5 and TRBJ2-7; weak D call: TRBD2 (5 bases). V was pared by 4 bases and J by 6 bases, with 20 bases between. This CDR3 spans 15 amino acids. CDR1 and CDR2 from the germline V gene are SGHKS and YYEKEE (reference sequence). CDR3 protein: CASSSLVLGETEQYF. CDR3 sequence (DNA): TGTGCCAGCAGCAGCTTGGTCCTCGGGGAAACCGAGCAGTACTTC.

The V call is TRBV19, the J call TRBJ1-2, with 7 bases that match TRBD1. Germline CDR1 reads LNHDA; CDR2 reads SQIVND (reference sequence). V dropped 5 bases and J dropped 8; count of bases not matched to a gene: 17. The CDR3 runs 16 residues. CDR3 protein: CASSSEGARSLEGYTF. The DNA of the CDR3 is TGTGCCAGTAGTTCCGAGGGGGCGAGAAGCTTGGAAGGCTACACCTTC.

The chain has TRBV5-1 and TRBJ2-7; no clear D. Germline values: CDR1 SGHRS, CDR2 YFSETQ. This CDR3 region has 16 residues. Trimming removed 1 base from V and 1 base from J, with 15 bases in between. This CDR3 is CASSLSIAESSYEQYF. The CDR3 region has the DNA TGCGCCAGCAGCTTGAGCATCGCAGAGTCTTCCTACGAGCAGTACTTC.

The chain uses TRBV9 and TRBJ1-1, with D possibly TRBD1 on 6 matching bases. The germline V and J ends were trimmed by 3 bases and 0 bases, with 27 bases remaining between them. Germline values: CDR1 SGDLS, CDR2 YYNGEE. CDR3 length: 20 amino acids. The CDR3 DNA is TGTGCCAGCAGCGCAGGACCGAATTTACAGGGAGGGGGGATGAACACTGAAGCTTTCTTT. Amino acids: CASSAGPNLQGGGMNTEAFF.

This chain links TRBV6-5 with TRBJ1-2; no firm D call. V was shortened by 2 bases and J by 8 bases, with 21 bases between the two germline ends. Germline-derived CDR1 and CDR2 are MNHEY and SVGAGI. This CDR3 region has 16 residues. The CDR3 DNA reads TGTGCCAGCAGTTACCTCCCCGGGCCTTCTCTATTAGGCTACACCTTC. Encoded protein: CASSYLPGPSLLGYTF.

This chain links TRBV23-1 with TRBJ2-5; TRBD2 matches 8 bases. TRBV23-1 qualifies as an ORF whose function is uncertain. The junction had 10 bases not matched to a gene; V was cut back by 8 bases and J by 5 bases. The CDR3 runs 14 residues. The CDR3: CASWRVLAEETQYF. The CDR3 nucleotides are TGCGCCAGCTGGAGGGTACTAGCGGAGGAGACCCAGTACTTC.

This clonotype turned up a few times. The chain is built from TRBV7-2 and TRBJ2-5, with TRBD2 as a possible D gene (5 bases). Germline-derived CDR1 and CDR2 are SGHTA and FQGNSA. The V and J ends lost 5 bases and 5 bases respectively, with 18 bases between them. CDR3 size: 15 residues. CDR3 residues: CASSEEGSLGETQYF. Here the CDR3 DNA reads TGTGCCAGCAGCGAAGAGGGCTCGTTAGGGGAGACCCAGTACTTC. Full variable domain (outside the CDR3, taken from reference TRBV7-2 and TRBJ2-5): GAGVSQSPSNKVTEKGKDVELRCDPISGHTALYWYRQSLGQGLEFLIYFQGNSAPDKSGLPSDRFSAERTGGSVSTLTIQRTQQEDSAVYLCASSEEGSLGETQYFGPGTRLLVL.

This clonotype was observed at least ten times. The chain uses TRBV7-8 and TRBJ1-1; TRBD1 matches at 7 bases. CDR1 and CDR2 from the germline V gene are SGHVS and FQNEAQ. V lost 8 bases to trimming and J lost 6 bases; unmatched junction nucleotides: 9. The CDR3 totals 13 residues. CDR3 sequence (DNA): TGTGCCAGCGGACGACAGGGATTCTCTGAAGCTTTCTTT. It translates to CASGRQGFSEAFF.

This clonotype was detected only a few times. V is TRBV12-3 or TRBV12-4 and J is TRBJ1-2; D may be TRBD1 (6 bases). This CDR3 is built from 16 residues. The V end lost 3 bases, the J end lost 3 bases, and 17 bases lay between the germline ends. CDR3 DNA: TGTGCCAGCAGTTTTCTGGCAGGGGAAATAGACTATGGCTACACCTTC. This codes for CASSFLAGEIDYGYTF.

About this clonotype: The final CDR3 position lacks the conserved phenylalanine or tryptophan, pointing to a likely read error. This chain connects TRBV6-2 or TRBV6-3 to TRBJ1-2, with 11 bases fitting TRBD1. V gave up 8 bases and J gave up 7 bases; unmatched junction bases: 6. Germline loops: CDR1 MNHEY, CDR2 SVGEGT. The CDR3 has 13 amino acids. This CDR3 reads CASGWTGGFGYTV. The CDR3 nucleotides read TGTGCCAGCGGATGGACAGGGGGCTTTGGCTACACCGTC.

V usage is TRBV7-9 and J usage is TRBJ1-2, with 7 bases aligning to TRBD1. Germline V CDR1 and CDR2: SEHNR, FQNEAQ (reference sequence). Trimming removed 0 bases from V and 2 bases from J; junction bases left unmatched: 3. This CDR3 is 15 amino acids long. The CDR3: CASSLAQGLNYGYTF. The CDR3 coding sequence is TGTGCCAGCAGCTTAGCACAGGGGTTAAACTATGGCTACACCTTC. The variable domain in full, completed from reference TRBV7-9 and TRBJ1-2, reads DTGVSQNPRHKITKRGQNVTFRCDPISEHNRLYWYRQTLGQGPEFLTYFQNEAQLEKSRLLSDRFSAERPKGSFSTLEIQRTEQGDSAMYLCASSLAQGLNYGYTFGSGTRLTVV.

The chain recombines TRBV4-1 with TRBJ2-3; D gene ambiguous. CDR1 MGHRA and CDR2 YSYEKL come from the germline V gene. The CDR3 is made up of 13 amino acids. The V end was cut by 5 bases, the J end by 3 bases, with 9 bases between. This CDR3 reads CASSNKLTDTQYF. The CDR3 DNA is TGCGCCAGCAGCAACAAGTTGACAGATACGCAGTATTTT.

This CDR3 reads CASSQDPGDSYNEQFF. CDR3 coding DNA: TGTGCCAGCAGCCAAGATCCAGGGGACAGCTACAATGAGCAGTTCTTC. The chain carries TRBV14 and TRBJ2-1; 7 nucleotides align to TRBD1. This CDR3 region has 16 residues. The germline CDR1 and CDR2 sequences are SGHDN and FVKESK. V dropped 0 bases and J dropped 3; count of bases not matched to a gene: 5.

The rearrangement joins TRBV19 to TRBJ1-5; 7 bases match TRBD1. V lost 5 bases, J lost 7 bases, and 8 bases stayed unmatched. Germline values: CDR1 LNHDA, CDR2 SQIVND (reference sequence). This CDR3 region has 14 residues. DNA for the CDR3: TGTGCCAGTAGTGCAGGGGGAGTGGGGCAGCCCCAGCATTTT. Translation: CASSAGGVGQPQHF. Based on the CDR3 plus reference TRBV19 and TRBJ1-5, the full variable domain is DGGITQSPKYLFRKEGQNVTLSCEQNLNHDAMYWYRQDPGQGLRLIYYSQIVNDFQKGDIAEGYSVSREKKESFPLTVTSAQKNPTAFYLCASSAGGVGQPQHFGDGTRLSIL.